This TCR beta chain stems from a study of blood T cell repertoires in COVID-19. Study background: The United States, Italy and Spain provided the acute and convalescent COVID-19 samples.

Clones were read by immunoSEQ multiplex PCR, and TCRdb kept only the in-frame ones, dropping some. The sample comprises under 250,000 clones, about four fifths of which are singletons, and about 1.3% rests with the top ten. This clone was found a few times. CDR1 is SGHTA and CDR2 is FQGTGA in the germline V gene. V lost 5 bases and J lost 3; bases outside the gene matches: 4. The CDR3 has 14 amino acids. Recruitment covered some 25 US areas and drew participants whose ages spanned roughly 18 to 100 years. This sequence was found in a woman between 40 and 50 years old with acute COVID-19. Sequencing was done on a sample of PBMCs or T cells enriched from blood (not recorded which). The chain recombines TRBV7-3 with TRBJ2-1, with TRBD1 matching over 7 bases. The CDR3 here is CASSPGQIYNEQFF. The CDR3 DNA reads TGTGCCAGCAGCCCGGGACAGATCTACAATGAGCAGTTCTTC.